A single sample is the source of the 16 T cell receptor beta chains below, sequenced in a study of blood T cells in healthy people across ages. With a J-beta primer mix and a sample-barcoded 5' primer, a second PCR ran about 7 to 11 cycles. Using its own MiXCR run on the 5' RACE reads, TCRdb lists one record per CDR3 protein. The table has some 780,000 distinct CDR3 sequences, roughly 56% seen once. The sample was blood. The receptor set was obtained from a man aged 40-55 years in good health.

The rearrangement uses TRBV6-5 and TRBJ2-1; D ambiguous. This CDR3 is built from 13 residues. V was cut by 2 bases and J by 7 bases, with 9 bases left in between. CDR1 and CDR2 from the germline V gene are MNHEY and SVGAGI. The CDR3 sequence: CASSYRTKNEQFF. The CDR3 coding sequence is TGTGCCAGCAGTTACAGGACCAAAAATGAGCAGTTCTTC.

J is TRBJ2-7 and V is TRBV28, with D possibly matching TRBD2 (5 bases). V lost 7 bases and J lost 2, with 18 bases in between. The germline V gene encodes CDR1 MDHEN and CDR2 SYDVKM. The CDR3 loop spans 15 amino acids. CDR3 nucleotides: TGTGCCAGCACGGGCGCCGGGATCCACCCCTACGAGCAGTACTTC. Protein product: CASTGAGIHPYEQYF.

This chain uses TRBV7-9 with TRBJ2-5; tentative D call: TRBD1 (7 bases). The DNA end favors TRBJ2-7, so the J call may be wrong. CDR1 and CDR2 from the germline V gene are SEHNR and FQNEAQ (reference sequence). CDR3 length equals 12 residues. Written as DNA, the CDR3 is TGTGCCAGCGACGGAGGGGGCTTCGAGCAGTACTTC. Its translation is CASDGGGFEQYF.

This clonotype was counted a single time. This chain uses TRBV11-2 with TRBJ2-5; D perhaps matches TRBD2 (7 bases). Germline V gene sequence: CDR1 SGHAT, CDR2 FQNNGV. This CDR3 spans 16 amino acids. V was shortened by 5 bases and J by 3 bases, with 19 bases between the two germline ends. The CDR3 sequence: CASSRGEGGVEETQYF. The CDR3 DNA is TGTGCCAGCAGCCGAGGGGAGGGGGGGGTTGAAGAGACCCAGTACTTC.

There are a few counts of this clonotype. The V call is TRBV24-1, the J call TRBJ2-1, with 7 bases identical to TRBD2. J gave up 5 bases and V 8 bases, and 20 bases lay outside the gene matches. Germline CDR1 reads KGHDR; CDR2 reads SFDVKD. The CDR3 is made up of 18 amino acids. The CDR3 loop reads CATTWGGSRLPDHNEQFF. CDR3 DNA sequence: TGTGCCACCACGTGGGGCGGGAGCCGGCTCCCGGACCACAATGAGCAGTTCTTC.

The rearrangement joins TRBV6-5 to TRBJ2-5; 11 nucleotides match TRBD2. Germline CDR1 reads MNHEY; CDR2 reads SVGAGI. The ends lost 4 bases at V and 0 bases at J; junction bases unmatched: 1. The CDR3 extends over 15 amino acids. The CDR3 loop reads CASSSSGGYQETQYF. The CDR3 nucleotides are TGTGCCAGCAGTTCTAGCGGGGGGTACCAAGAGACCCAGTACTTC.

The rearrangement uses TRBV28 and TRBJ1-5, with 8 positions matching TRBD1. Trimming at V came to 3 bases and at J to 4 bases, leaving 8 bases not matched to a gene. CDR3 length: 16 amino acids. Germline loops: CDR1 MDHEN, CDR2 SYDVKM. The CDR3 nucleotides read TGTGCCAGCAGTTTGTTCCAGACAGGGGCAAATCAGCCCCAGCATTTT. Translated: CASSLFQTGANQPQHF.

The chain has TRBV28 and TRBJ2-1, with 9 bases lining up with TRBD2. V gave up 2 bases and J gave up 4 bases; unmatched junction bases: 3. The germline V gene encodes CDR1 MDHEN and CDR2 SYDVKM. CDR3 length equals 15 residues. The CDR3 coding sequence is TGTGCCAGCAGTTTAAGCGGGGGGCTATACAATGAGCAGTTCTTC. Translated: CASSLSGGLYNEQFF.

The rearrangement links TRBV14 to TRBJ2-4; D unresolved. The CDR3 is 14 amino acids. V was pared by 1 base and J by 2 bases, with 6 bases between. Germline V gene sequence: CDR1 SGHDN, CDR2 FVKESK. The CDR3 DNA reads as TGTGCCAGCAGCCAAGGACGGTCCAAAAACATTCAGTACTTC. The encoded protein is CASSQGRSKNIQYF.

The genes are TRBV4-1 and TRBJ2-3; possibly TRBD2 for D (6 bases). Trimming pared 1 base from V and 1 base from J, leaving 9 bases between. Looked up from germline, CDR1 is MGHRA and CDR2 is YSYEKL. This CDR3 comprises 15 residues. For the CDR3, the DNA is TGCGCCAGCAGCCAAGCCAGGGAGGGCACAGATACGCAGTATTTT. Translation: CASSQAREGTDTQYF.

V and J are TRBV9 and TRBJ2-1, with D maybe TRBD1 (5 bases). CDR1 is SGDLS, CDR2 YYNGEE, per germline. The CDR3 is 16 amino acids. V was shortened by 1 base and J by 5 bases, with 16 bases between the two germline ends. CDR3 DNA sequence: TGTGCCAGCAGCGTATCCCCCGGCAGGGTGGACAATGAGCAGTTCTTC. As protein: CASSVSPGRVDNEQFF. The variable domain in full, with the rest retrieved from reference TRBV9 and TRBJ2-1, is DSGVTQTPKHLITATGQRVTLRCSPRSGDLSVYWYQQSLDQGLQFLIQYYNGEERAKGNILERFSAQQFPDLHSELNLSSLELGDSALYFCASSVSPGRVDNEQFFGPGTRLTVL.

There are a few counts of this clonotype. The chain uses TRBV3-1 and TRBJ2-1, with D possibly being TRBD1 (6 bases). V lost 6 bases and J 1 base, leaving 10 bases between the germline ends. Per the germline V gene, CDR1 is LGHDT and CDR2 is YNNKEL (reference sequence). The length of the CDR3 is 14 residues. CDR3 sequence reads: CASRGGASYNEQFF. CDR3 sequence (DNA): TGTGCCAGCAGAGGGGGAGCGTCCTACAATGAGCAGTTCTTC.

This clonotype was seen only a few times. The chain combines TRBV28 with TRBJ2-3, with 7 positions matching TRBD1. The V gene end was trimmed by 4 bases and the J gene end by 0 bases; junction bases not matched to a gene: 4. Germline V lookup: CDR1 MDHEN, CDR2 SYDVKM. The CDR3 spans 15 residues. The CDR3 sequence: CASSYPDRSTDTQYF. The CDR3 coding sequence is TGTGCCAGCAGTTACCCGGACAGGAGCACAGATACGCAGTATTTT. The variable domain in full, with the rest retrieved from reference TRBV28 and TRBJ2-3, is DVKVTQSSRYLVKRTGEKVFLECVQDMDHENMFWYRQDPGLGLRLIYFSYDVKMKEKGDIPEGYSVSREKKERFSLILESASTNQTSMYLCASSYPDRSTDTQYFGPGTRLTVL.

Only one count was recorded for this clonotype. In DNA, the CDR3 is TGCGCCAGCAGCAGCAGGGTTGATGGGTCACCCCTCCACTTT. Protein product: CASSSRVDGSPLHF. The V gene is TRBV5-1, the J gene TRBJ1-6; possible D gene TRBD1, 5 bases. Trimming removed 4 bases at V and 10 bases at J, with 15 bases between. Germline-derived CDR1 and CDR2 are SGHRS and YFSETQ. The CDR3 has 14 amino acids.

This clonotype was seen more than once but under ten times. This chain uses TRBV20-1 with TRBJ2-5; 8 bases are shared with TRBD1. Trimming took 6 bases from V and 5 from J; bases not matched to a gene: 11. This CDR3 region has 14 residues. CDR1 and CDR2 (germline): DFQATT, SNEGSKA (reference sequence). CDR3 in amino acids: CSAPLLDRAETQYF. In DNA form, the CDR3 reads TGCAGTGCCCCCCTTTTGGACAGGGCGGAGACCCAGTACTTC.

The chain combines TRBV28 with TRBJ2-7, with D tentatively TRBD2 (6 bases). Looked up from germline, CDR1 is MDHEN and CDR2 is SYDVKM. The CDR3 consists of 13 residues. V lost 7 bases and J lost 1, with 11 bases in between. In DNA, the CDR3 is TGTGCCAGCATGGGAGGAGGGTCCTACGAGCAGTACTTC. This gives the protein CASMGGGSYEQYF.